The T cell receptor (beta chain) under discussion was sequenced for a study of T cells after yellow fever vaccination. Study-level information: Some fractions had low cell numbers, and these were prepared with SMART-Seq v4 Ultra Low Input. Study results and caveats: At 95% to 98% for CD4 and over 80% for CD8, most primary-vaccination clones showed up again after the booster.

In TCRdb, the 5' RACE reads were re-called with MiXCR into one record per CDR3 protein. The sample lists approximately 300,000 distinct CDR3 sequences; 6.8% were seen once. This clonotype was recorded many times. The antigen is undetermined. The material was PBMCs, obtained roughly 47 days after the first yellow fever vaccination. This sequence originates from a man aged 18-30 years who received the YFV17D yellow fever vaccine.

The chain's CDR3 is CASSLAGDEKLFF. CDR3 nucleotide sequence: TGTGCCAGCAGCTTAGCGGGGGATGAAAAACTGTTTTTT. The chain combines TRBV7-6 with TRBJ1-4; maybe TRBD1 (5 bases). The CDR3 has 13 residues. CDR1 and CDR2 from the germline V gene are SGHVS and FNYEAQ. V was clipped by 0 bases and J by 6 bases, with 5 bases between them.